The present entry profiles one TCR beta chain with its context. Other nucleotide sequences in the sample specify the same CDR3. Sequencing used immunoSEQ multiplex PCR; TCRdb keeps in-frame clones, though not all of them. The sample has over 100,000 clones, over 90% seen once. The data belong to a study of T cell responses to AZD1222 COVID-19 vaccine. Sequences were derived from peripheral blood, sampled on day 0 of AZD1222 vaccination. This clonotype was sampled from an adult in good health.

The CDR3 nucleotides read TGTGCCAGCAGCTCCTATAGCAATCAGCCCCAGCATTTT. This gives the protein CASSSYSNQPQHF. The chain recombines TRBV7-2 with TRBJ1-5; D uncertain. Trimming stripped 4 bases from V and 0 bases from J, with 4 bases between. Germline loops: CDR1 SGHTA, CDR2 FQGNSA. This CDR3 is built from 13 residues.